Detailed here is one T cell receptor (beta chain). The data belong to a study of blood T cell repertoires in COVID-19. Repertoires were generated with immunoSEQ multiplex PCR, while TCRdb's copy carries only in-frame clones and drops some. The profile shows approximately 480,000 clones, about nine tenths of them singletons. Trimming stripped 1 base from V and 8 bases from J, with 9 bases between. Per the germline V gene, CDR1 is SGHDT and CDR2 is YYEEEE. The CDR3 is 12 amino acids. Sequenced: PBMCs or T cells enriched from blood (not recorded which). The sequence was collected from a woman in her late teens or twenties who had recovered from COVID-19. This rearrangement joins TRBV5-6 to TRBJ1-1, with a tentative D call TRBD1 (6 bases). This CDR3 is CASSLPTGEAFF. Written as DNA, the CDR3 is TGTGCCAGCAGCTTGCCGACAGGAGAAGCTTTCTTT.